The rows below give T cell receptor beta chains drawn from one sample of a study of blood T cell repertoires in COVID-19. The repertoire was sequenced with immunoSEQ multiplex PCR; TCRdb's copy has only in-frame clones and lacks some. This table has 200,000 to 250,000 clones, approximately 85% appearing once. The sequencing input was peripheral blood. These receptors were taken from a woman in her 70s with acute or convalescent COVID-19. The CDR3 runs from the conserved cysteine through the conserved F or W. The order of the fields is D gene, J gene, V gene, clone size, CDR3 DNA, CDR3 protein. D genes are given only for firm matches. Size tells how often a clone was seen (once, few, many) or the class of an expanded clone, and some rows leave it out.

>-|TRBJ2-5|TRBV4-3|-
TGCGCCAGCAGCCCGGTGGGGGGTGTTGATGAGACCCAGTACTTC
CASSPVGGVDETQYF
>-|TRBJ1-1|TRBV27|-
TGTGCCAGCAAACTTTTAAGGGGGACCACTGAAGCTTTCTTT
CASKLLRGTTEAFF
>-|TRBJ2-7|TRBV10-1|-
TGCGCCAGCAGTGAGGGAGATTTCTACGAGCAGTACTTC
CASSEGDFYEQYF
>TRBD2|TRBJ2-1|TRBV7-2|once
TGTGCCAGCAGCCTTACCGGGACTAGCGGGGGGCCCATGTTCTTC
CASSLTGTSGGPMFF
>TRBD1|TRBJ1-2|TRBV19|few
TGTGCCAGTAGTGAGAGGACAGGACCTGGCTACACCTTC
CASSERTGPGYTF
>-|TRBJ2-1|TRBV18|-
TGTGCCAGCTCACCAAACGTCTTGGTTAGCTCCTACAATGAGCAGTTCTTC
CASSPNVLVSSYNEQFF
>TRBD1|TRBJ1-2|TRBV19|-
TGTGCCAGTAGTATAGTAGGGGGCGCCTATGGCTACACCTTC
CASSIVGGAYGYTF
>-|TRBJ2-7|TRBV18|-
TGTGCCAGCTCACCACCGTACGGGAAGACCTACGAGCAGTACTTC
CASSPPYGKTYEQYF
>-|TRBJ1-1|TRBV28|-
TGTGCCAGCAGTCTCCGGGGGATTGATGAAGCTTTCTTT
CASSLRGIDEAFF
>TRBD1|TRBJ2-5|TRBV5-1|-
TGCGCCAGCTCTGGCCAGACAGGGGGAGGGGAGACCCAGTACTTC
CASSGQTGGGETQYF
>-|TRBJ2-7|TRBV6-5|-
TGTGCCAGCAGTTACCAGGGCGAGCAGTACTTC
CASSYQGEQYF
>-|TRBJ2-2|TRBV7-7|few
TGTGCTAGCAGCTCCCGTGCGGGGGCCTTGAACACCGGGGAGCTGTTTTTT
CASSSRAGALNTGELFF
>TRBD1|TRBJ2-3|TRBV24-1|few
TGTGCCACCAAAGGACAGGGGGCATCCGATACGCAGTATTTT
CATKGQGASDTQYF
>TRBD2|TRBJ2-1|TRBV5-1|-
TGCGCCAGCAGCTTGGCGACTAGCGGTTACAATGAGCAGTTCTTC
CASSLATSGYNEQFF
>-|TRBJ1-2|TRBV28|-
TGTGCCACCCAGTTTGTGAACTATGGCTACACCTTC
CATQFVNYGYTF
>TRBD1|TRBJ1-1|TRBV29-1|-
TGCAGCGGTGGGACAGGTCCGGGGACTGAAGCTTTCTTT
CSGGTGPGTEAFF
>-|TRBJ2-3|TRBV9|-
TGTGCCAGCAGCCTAGGTTTAAGGGGCCGAACTAGCACAGATACGCAGTATTTT
CASSLGLRGRTSTDTQYF
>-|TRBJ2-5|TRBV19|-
TGTGCCAGTAGTACAGTTAAGCAAGAGACCCAGTACTTC
CASSTVKQETQYF
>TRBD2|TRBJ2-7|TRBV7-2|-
TGTGCCAGCAGCTTAGCCCGGGGGGGCTACGAGCAGTACTTC
CASSLARGGYEQYF
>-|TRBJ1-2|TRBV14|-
TGTGCCAGCAGCCAAGAACCCAGGTTGCGTGAGGGCTACACCTTC
CASSQEPRLREGYTF
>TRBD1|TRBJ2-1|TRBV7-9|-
TGTGCCAGCGTGTCCCGGGGACAGGGGGCGGTCAATGAGCAGTTCTTC
CASVSRGQGAVNEQFF
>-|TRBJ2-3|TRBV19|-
TGTGCCAGTAGTATAGGGGGCGGCCCAGATACGCAGTATTTT
CASSIGGGPDTQYF
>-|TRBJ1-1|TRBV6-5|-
TGTGCCAGCAGCATGGGACTCATAGGGACTGAAGCTTTCTTT
CASSMGLIGTEAFF
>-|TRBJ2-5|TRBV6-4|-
TGTGCCAGCATAGCTACGGGACAAGAGACCCAGTACTTC
CASIATGQETQYF
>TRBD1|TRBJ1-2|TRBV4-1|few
TGCGCCAGCAGCCAAGGACAGGGGCAGTACTATGGCTACACCTTC
CASSQGQGQYYGYTF
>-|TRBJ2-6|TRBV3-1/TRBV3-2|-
TGTGCCAGCAGCCACCCAGGGCGAGGGGCCAACGTCCTGACTTTC
CASSHPGRGANVLTF
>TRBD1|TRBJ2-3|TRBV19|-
TGTGCCAGTAAAGACAGGGCCACAGATACGCAGTATTTT
CASKDRATDTQYF
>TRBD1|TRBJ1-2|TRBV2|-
TGTGCCAGCAGTGAAGCTTACGGGACAGGGGGCTTGCTCAACTTC
CASSEAYGTGGLLNF
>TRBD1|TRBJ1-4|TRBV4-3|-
TGCGCCAGCAGCCACGACAGGGGTGAAAAACTGTTTTTT
CASSHDRGEKLFF
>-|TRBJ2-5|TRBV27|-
TGTGCCAGCAGTTTCTTGAAGGGTCGGGGGGAGACCCAGTACTTC
CASSFLKGRGETQYF
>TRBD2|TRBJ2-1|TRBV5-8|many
TGTGCCAGCAGCACGGGACTGTCTCTAGCGGGGGGGGCCGATGAGCAGTTCTTC
CASSTGLSLAGGADEQFF
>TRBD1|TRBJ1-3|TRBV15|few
TGTGCCATCGGGACAGGTGCCTCTGGAAACACCATATATTTT
CAIGTGASGNTIYF
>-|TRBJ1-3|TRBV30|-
TGTGCCTGGAGTGAGGGAGGGCCTCACTTCTCTGGAAACACCATATATTTT
CAWSEGGPHFSGNTIYF
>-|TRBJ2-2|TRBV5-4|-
TGTGCCAGCAGCTCAGGACAAGACACCGGGGAGCTGTTTTTT
CASSSGQDTGELFF
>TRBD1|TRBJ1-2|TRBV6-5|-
TGTGCCAGCCGAAGACAGGGTAACTATGGCTACACCTTC
CASRRQGNYGYTF
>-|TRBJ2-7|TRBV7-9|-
TGTGCCAGCAGCCTTGTTGAGACTCGCAGCTCCTACGAGCAGTACTTC
CASSLVETRSSYEQYF
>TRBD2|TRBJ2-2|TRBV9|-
TGTGCCAGCAGCGTATCCGGGAGCGGGGGGGCAATCGGGGAGCTGTTTTTT
CASSVSGSGGAIGELFF
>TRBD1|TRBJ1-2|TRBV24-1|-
TGTGCCACCTCTCGAGGGGGCCCAAACTATGGCTACACCTTC
CATSRGGPNYGYTF
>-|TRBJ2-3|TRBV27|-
TGTGCCAGCAGTGCGTCAGGTGTCGCCCTCACAGATACGCAGTATTTT
CASSASGVALTDTQYF
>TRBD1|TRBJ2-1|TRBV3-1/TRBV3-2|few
TGTGCCAGCAGCCAAGTTTTACCACGGGGACAGCTCTACTACAATGAGCAGTTCTTC
CASSQVLPRGQLYYNEQFF
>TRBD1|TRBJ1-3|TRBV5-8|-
TGTGCCAGCAGCTTAAAGACAGGGGGAAACACCATATATTTT
CASSLKTGGNTIYF
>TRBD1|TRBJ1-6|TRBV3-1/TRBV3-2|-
TGTGCCAGCAGCCCGGGACAGGTTGCCGGTTCACCCCTCCACTTT
CASSPGQVAGSPLHF
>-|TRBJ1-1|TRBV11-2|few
TGTGCCAGCAGCTTAGATCGTCTGAGCACTGAAGCTTTCTTT
CASSLDRLSTEAFF
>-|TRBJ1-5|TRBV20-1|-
TGCAGTGCTAGAGGCCCTAGCGGAGGGCATTTT
CSARGPSGGHF
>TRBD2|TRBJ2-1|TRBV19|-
TGTGCCAGTAGTACGCAGGGACTAGCGGGGATCGAGCAGTTCTTC
CASSTQGLAGIEQFF
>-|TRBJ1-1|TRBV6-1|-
TGTGCCAGCAGTGAAGAGGAGGGGACTGAAGCTTTCTTT
CASSEEEGTEAFF
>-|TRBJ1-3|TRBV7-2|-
TGTGCCAGCAGCTCTATCCGACAGAACTCTGGAAACACCATATATTTT
CASSSIRQNSGNTIYF
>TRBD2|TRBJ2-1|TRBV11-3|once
TGTGCCAGCAGCTCCCCTAGCGGGGGGGCCTATGAGCAGTTCTTC
CASSSPSGGAYEQFF
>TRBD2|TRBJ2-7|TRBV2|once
TGTGCCAGCAGTGAAGGGACTAGCAGGACCTACGAGCAGTACTTC
CASSEGTSRTYEQYF
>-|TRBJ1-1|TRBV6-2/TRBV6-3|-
TGTGCCAGCAGTTATTGGCCCATCGCAAGGGGGACTGAAGCTTTCTTT
CASSYWPIARGTEAFF
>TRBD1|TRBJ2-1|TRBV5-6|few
TGTGCCAGCAGCTGGGACAGCTCGAGCTCCTACAATGAGCAGTTCTTC
CASSWDSSSSYNEQFF
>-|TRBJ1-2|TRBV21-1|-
TGTGCCAGCAGCAAATCGCAGGAAGCTAACTATGGCTACACCTTC
CASSKSQEANYGYTF
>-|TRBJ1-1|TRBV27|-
TGTGCCAGCAGCCCGCCGCAGGGTGAAGCTTTCTTT
CASSPPQGEAFF